This TCR beta chain was captured in a study of blood T cell repertoires in COVID-19. In the study overall: Sample material is recorded as cDNA or gDNA derived from T cells, B-cell-depleted T cells, or PBMCs.

CDR1 and CDR2 (germline): GTSNPN, SVGIG (reference sequence). The CDR3 length is 13 residues. V dropped 0 bases and J dropped 2 bases, with 7 bases sitting between them. Sequencing used immunoSEQ multiplex PCR; TCRdb keeps in-frame clones, though not all of them. The sample lists about 130,000 clones; roughly 89% were seen once. The sequence derives from a man aged 60 to 75 with COVID-19, enrolled during active disease. The chain recombines TRBV30 with TRBJ1-2, with a possible D match to TRBD1 (5 bases). The sequenced sample was peripheral blood. CDR3 sequence: CAWSVRQNYGYTF. The CDR3 nucleotides read TGTGCCTGGAGTGTAAGACAGAACTATGGCTACACCTTC.